Sequencing of this T cell receptor (beta chain) was carried out in a study of CD8 T cell repertoires and HIV-1 epitope variants. Overall study: Each of Twenty-five Gag and Nef epitope peptides stimulated a separate culture.

Measured with immunoSEQ multiplex PCR; TCRdb has only the in-frame clones, and not every one. Of some 4,900 clones listed, around two thirds are singletons. This clone was recorded a few times. As yet, its antigen is unknown. Study observations and caveats: Nef KF9 drew about five clonotypes and HW9 one, without TAALDMSHF responses.

The sample was cultured CD8+ T cells derived from PBMCs. The TCR originated in a male donor with HIV.

Written as DNA, the CDR3 is TGTGCCAGCAGCTTACGGATAGATGAGCAGTTCTTC. Its translation is CASSLRIDEQFF. The rearrangement uses TRBV7-9 and TRBJ2-1; D uncertain. Germline V gives CDR1 SEHNR, CDR2 FQNEAQ (reference sequence). CDR3 length: 12 amino acids. Trimming left V 2 bases short and J 8 bases short, with 7 bases between. Drawing the rest from reference TRBV7-9 and TRBJ2-1, the complete variable domain is DTGVSQNPRHKITKRGQNVTFRCDPISEHNRLYWYRQTLGQGPEFLTYFQNEAQLEKSRLLSDRFSAERPKGSFSTLEIQRTEQGDSAMYLCASSLRIDEQFFGPGTRLTVL.